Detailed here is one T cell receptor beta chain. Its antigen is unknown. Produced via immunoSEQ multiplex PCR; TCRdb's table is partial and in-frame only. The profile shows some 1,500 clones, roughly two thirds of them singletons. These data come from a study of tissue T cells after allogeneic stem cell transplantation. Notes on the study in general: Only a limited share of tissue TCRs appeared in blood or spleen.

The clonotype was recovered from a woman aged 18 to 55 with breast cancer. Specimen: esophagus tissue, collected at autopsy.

Here the CDR3 reads CASSHLQYEQYF. In nucleotides, the CDR3 is TGCGCCAGCAGTCATCTCCAGTACGAGCAGTACTTC. The V call is TRBV23-1, the J call TRBJ2-7, with no clear D. TRBV23-1 is known as an ORF, though its function is uncertain. The CDR3 is 12 amino acids. V was cut by 3 bases and J by 4 bases, with 7 bases left in between.